The 32 T cell receptor beta chains below all came from one sample that was sequenced in a study of blood T cell repertoires in COVID-19. The protocol was immunoSEQ multiplex PCR, while the TCRdb copy is restricted to in-frame clones and leaves out a portion. The data contain approximately 140,000 clones, 70% to 90% of them singletons. Sequenced input: peripheral blood. These receptors were obtained from a woman aged 55-70 years with COVID-19, enrolled during active disease.

J is TRBJ1-2 and V is TRBV7-9; D remains unclear. V was pared by 3 bases and J by 0 bases, with 14 bases between. Germline CDR1 is SEHNR and CDR2 is FQNEAQ (reference sequence). CDR3 length equals 16 residues. The CDR3 loop reads CASSFFGSESNYGYTF. The CDR3, as DNA: TGTGCCAGCAGCTTTTTTGGTTCGGAGTCTAACTATGGCTACACCTTC. The full variable domain, its missing parts supplied by reference TRBV7-9 and TRBJ1-2, is DTGVSQNPRHKITKRGQNVTFRCDPISEHNRLYWYRQTLGQGPEFLTYFQNEAQLEKSRLLSDRFSAERPKGSFSTLEIQRTEQGDSAMYLCASSFFGSESNYGYTFGSGTRLTVV.

The chain links TRBV19 to TRBJ1-1, with 10 bases that match TRBD1. The trim removed 4 bases at V and 1 base at J, leaving 6 bases unmatched. This CDR3 has 16 amino acids. Germline V CDR1 and CDR2: LNHDA, SQIVND (reference sequence). CDR3 in DNA: TGTGCCAGTAGTACCCGGACAGGGGGAAGGAACACTGAAGCTTTCTTT. Protein sequence: CASSTRTGGRNTEAFF.

The chain has TRBV7-9 and TRBJ2-1; 8 bases align to TRBD1. J lost 7 bases, V lost 3 bases, and 5 bases had no gene match. Germline V gene sequence: CDR1 SEHNR, CDR2 FQNEAQ (reference sequence). The length of the CDR3 is 14 residues. CDR3: CASSLTDRANEQFF. CDR3 nucleotides: TGTGCCAGCAGCTTGACGGACAGGGCTAATGAGCAGTTCTTC.

This clone was counted a few times. The junction departs from germline at one end; a sequencing error may be responsible. This CDR3 reads CASSLGWNTGELFF. The CDR3 DNA reads TGTGCTAGCAGCTTGGGCTGGAACACCGGGGAGCTGTTTTTT. The chain links TRBV7-7 to TRBJ2-2; D is ambiguous. The CDR3 loop spans 14 amino acids. Germline V gene data show CDR1 as SSHAT and CDR2 as FNYEAQ (reference sequence). The variable domain in full, completed from reference TRBV7-7 and TRBJ2-2, reads GAGVSQSPRYKVTKRGQDVTLRCDPISSHATLYWYQQALGQGPEFLTYFNYEAQPDKSGLPSDRFSAERPEGSISTLTIQRTEQRDSAMYRCASSLGWNTGELFFGEGSRLTVL.

The chain employs TRBV6-1 and TRBJ2-7; perhaps TRBD1 as D (6 bases). The ends were cut back, 5 bases at V and 5 bases at J, with 13 bases in the middle. Germline CDR1 is MNHNS and CDR2 is SASEGT. The CDR3 sequence is 13 residues long. This CDR3 reads CASSRSQGNEQYF. CDR3 DNA: TGTGCCAGCAGTCGCTCGCAGGGGAACGAGCAGTACTTC.

The chain is built from TRBV7-9 and TRBJ1-2, with no clear D. This CDR3 region has 15 residues. V was pared by 2 bases and J by 2 bases, with 12 bases between. Per germline, CDR1 SEHNR and CDR2 FQNEAQ (reference sequence). CDR3 nucleotides: TGTGCCAGCAGCTTATCAGTACAGCAGAACTATGGCTACACCTTC. This sequence encodes CASSLSVQQNYGYTF.

The rearrangement uses TRBV5-6 and TRBJ1-4, with a weak D call TRBD1 (5 bases). This CDR3 region has 15 residues. V was pared by 0 bases and J by 7 bases, with 13 bases between. The germline V gene encodes CDR1 SGHDT and CDR2 YYEEEE. The DNA for the CDR3 is TGTGCCAGCAGCTTGGTCCCGGGGGAAAGTGAAAAACTGTTTTTT. Translating it yields CASSLVPGESEKLFF.

J is TRBJ2-1 and V is TRBV7-3; D not resolved. V dropped 4 bases and J dropped 5 bases, with 12 bases sitting between them. The CDR3 covers 14 residues. CDR1 and CDR2 (germline): SGHTA, FQGTGA. The CDR3 DNA follows: TGTGCCAGCAGCTCCTTTCGACTGGACAATGAGCAGTTCTTC. This sequence encodes CASSSFRLDNEQFF.

This chain joins TRBV7-9 and TRBJ2-1; D is perhaps TRBD1 (6 bases). Germline V gene data show CDR1 as SEHNR and CDR2 as FQNEAQ (reference sequence). This CDR3 is 14 amino acids long. Trimming took 4 bases from V and 6 from J, leaving 13 bases between them. The CDR3 nucleotides read TGTGCCAGCAGCTCCCGGGAAGGGGGCAATGAGCAGTTCTTC. The encoded protein is CASSSREGGNEQFF.

The CDR3 DNA is TGTGCCAGCTCAGCGACAGGGGATACTGAAGCTTTCTTT. Residues: CASSATGDTEAFF. The chain is built from TRBV18 and TRBJ1-1; TRBD1 aligns across 8 bases. V shed 5 bases, J shed 5 bases, and the junction held 4 bases outside the gene matches. The CDR3 loop spans 13 amino acids. Germline CDR1 KGHSH, CDR2 LQKENI.

The chain links TRBV7-2 to TRBJ1-2, with 8 bases matching TRBD1. Germline lookup yields CDR1 SGHTA and CDR2 FQGNSA. Trimming removed 1 base from V and 7 bases from J; junction bases left unmatched: 8. This CDR3 spans 15 amino acids. CDR3 nucleotides: TGTGCCAGCAGCTTAGATCAGGGGGCGGTATTTGGCTACACCTTC. It translates to CASSLDQGAVFGYTF.

DNA for the CDR3: TGCGCCAGCAAGCTGGGCCAAGTTTTGGACGAGCAGTACTTC. Encoded protein: CASKLGQVLDEQYF. This rearrangement joins TRBV5-1 to TRBJ2-7; no definite D call. Germline V CDR1 and CDR2: SGHRS, YFSETQ. V lost 6 bases and J lost 5, with 18 bases in between. This CDR3 is 14 amino acids long.

This clone was detected only once. The chain joins TRBV27 to TRBJ1-2; D remains ambiguous. This CDR3 region has 15 residues. CDR1 and CDR2 (germline): MNHEY, SMNVEV (reference sequence). V was cut by 1 base and J by 2 bases, with 11 bases left in between. CDR3: CASSLFGGGNYGYTF. DNA for the CDR3: TGTGCCAGCAGTTTATTTGGCGGAGGAAACTATGGCTACACCTTC.

CDR3 bases: TGTGCCAGCAGCCAAGACCGGTGGAGCGGGGGCTACACCTTC. Encoded protein: CASSQDRWSGGYTF. This chain connects TRBV14 to TRBJ1-2; D unclear. V lost 0 bases, J lost 8 bases, and 13 bases lay in between. The CDR3 runs to 14 residues. The V gene's germline CDR1 is SGHDN and CDR2 FVKESK.

The V and J genes are TRBV4-2 and TRBJ1-3; possible D gene TRBD1, 5 bases. The CDR3 covers 18 residues. CDR1 is LGHNA, CDR2 YNFKEQ, per germline. V was cut by 0 bases and J by 0 bases, with 15 bases left in between. The CDR3 loop is CASSQDLGQRSSGNTIYF. CDR3 coding DNA: TGTGCCAGCAGCCAAGATTTGGGGCAGCGAAGCTCTGGAAACACCATATATTTT.

The V call is TRBV7-2, the J call TRBJ2-5, with D possibly TRBD2 on 5 matching bases. Trimming removed 1 base from V and 5 bases from J, with 17 bases in between. The germline gives CDR1 SGHTA, CDR2 FQGNSA. The CDR3 loop spans 16 amino acids. CDR3: CASSLGDYRAEETQYF. The CDR3 DNA reads TGTGCCAGCAGCTTAGGTGACTATCGGGCCGAGGAGACCCAGTACTTC.

The DNA for the CDR3 is TGTGCCAGCAGCCTAGCGCCCTCTTCACCCCTCCACTTT. Amino acids: CASSLAPSSPLHF. The V call is TRBV5-6, the J call TRBJ1-6, with D uncertain. The germline V and J ends were trimmed by 4 bases and 9 bases, with 11 bases remaining between them. Germline V gives CDR1 SGHDT, CDR2 YYEEEE. The CDR3 extends over 13 amino acids.

This sequence joins TRBV11-2 and TRBJ2-3; no reliable D call. Per the germline V gene, CDR1 is SGHAT and CDR2 is FQNNGV. The V gene lost 6 bases and the J gene lost 0 bases, with 4 bases spanning the gap. The CDR3 has 12 amino acids. CDR3 DNA: TGTGCCAGCAGTCGTAGCACAGATACGCAGTATTTT. Encoded protein: CASSRSTDTQYF.

DNA of the CDR3: TGTGCCAGCAGTTCAGGCCTTCTATATTTTCACTATGGCTACACCTTC. Protein: CASSSGLLYFHYGYTF. V gene TRBV27 combines with J gene TRBJ1-2; D remains unclear. The V end was cut by 4 bases, the J end by 3 bases, with 18 bases between. This CDR3 has 16 amino acids. CDR1 MNHEY and CDR2 SMNVEV come from the germline V gene (reference sequence).

This sequence joins TRBV9 and TRBJ2-2; D is possibly TRBD1 (6 bases). Germline values: CDR1 SGDLS, CDR2 YYNGEE. The V end was cut by 0 bases, the J end by 4 bases, with 13 bases between. CDR3 length equals 16 residues. This CDR3 is CASSVAPTGSTGELFF. The CDR3 DNA is TGTGCCAGCAGCGTAGCCCCCACAGGGAGCACCGGGGAGCTGTTTTTT. The variable domain in full, with the rest retrieved from reference TRBV9 and TRBJ2-2, is DSGVTQTPKHLITATGQRVTLRCSPRSGDLSVYWYQQSLDQGLQFLIQYYNGEERAKGNILERFSAQQFPDLHSELNLSSLELGDSALYFCASSVAPTGSTGELFFGEGSRLTVL.

V gene TRBV4-2 combines with J gene TRBJ1-4; possibly TRBD1 for D (6 bases). Germline loops: CDR1 LGHNA, CDR2 YNFKEQ. This CDR3 is built from 20 residues. Trimming removed 3 bases at V and 0 bases at J, with 23 bases between. This CDR3 reads CASSQEGVKQGFATNEKLFF. The CDR3 DNA follows: TGTGCCAGCAGCCAGGAAGGCGTGAAACAGGGATTTGCAACTAATGAAAAACTGTTTTTT.

Concerning this clone itself: A far larger clone is one nucleotide away, so this likely arose from a read error. V gene TRBV14 combines with J gene TRBJ2-1, with D hard to call. Looked up from germline, CDR1 is SGHDN and CDR2 is FVKESK. V was pared by 0 bases and J by 4 bases, with 4 bases between. The CDR3 runs 13 residues. CDR3 in amino acids: CASSQERYNEQFF. Written as DNA, the CDR3 is TGTGCCAGCAGCCAAGAGCGGTACAATGAGCAGTTCTTC.

V and J are TRBV19 and TRBJ1-1, with unresolved D. There are 13 residues in the CDR3. The V gene lost 5 bases and the J gene lost 0 bases, with 7 bases spanning the gap. CDR1 LNHDA and CDR2 SQIVND come from the germline V gene (reference sequence). CDR3: CASSFLLNTEAFF. The CDR3 region has the DNA TGTGCCAGTAGTTTTCTTCTGAACACTGAAGCTTTCTTT.

The rearrangement joins TRBV11-1 to TRBJ1-2, with 8 bases fitting TRBD1. CDR3 length equals 16 residues. Germline trimming cut 1 base from V and 8 bases from J; bases unmatched to any gene: 12. The germline V gene has CDR1 SGHAT and CDR2 FQDESV (reference sequence). CDR3 bases: TGTGCCAGCAGCTTAGGATGGAGACAGGGGAGATACGGCTACACCTTC. Residues: CASSLGWRQGRYGYTF.

The V gene is TRBV11-3, the J gene TRBJ2-5, with D uncertain. Germline V CDR1 and CDR2: SGHNT, YENEEA. The CDR3 contains 14 residues. Trimming took 6 bases from V and 5 from J, leaving 16 bases between them. This chain's CDR3 is CASSSLIPRETQYF. The CDR3 bases are TGTGCCAGCAGTTCCCTAATTCCCAGGGAGACCCAGTACTTC. Full variable domain (rest looked up from reference TRBV11-3 and TRBJ2-5): EAGVVQSPRYKIIEKKQPVAFWCNPISGHNTLYWYLQNLGQGPELLIRYENEEAVDDSQLPKDRFSAERLKGVDSTLKIQPAELGDSAVYLCASSSLIPRETQYFGPGTRLLVL.

The chain carries TRBV5-6 and TRBJ2-4, with 11 nucleotides matching TRBD2. V lost 3 bases, J lost 8 bases, and 7 bases stayed unmatched. The CDR3 contains 15 residues. In germline, CDR1 is SGHDT, CDR2 YYEEEE. The CDR3 loop reads CASSSKGTSGDIQYF. Written as DNA, the CDR3 is TGTGCCAGCAGCTCAAAAGGGACTAGCGGCGACATTCAGTACTTC. The variable domain in full, with the rest retrieved from reference TRBV5-6 and TRBJ2-4, is DAGVTQSPTHLIKTRGQQVTLRCSPKSGHDTVSWYQQALGQGPQFIFQYYEEEERQRGNFPDRFSGHQFPNYSSELNVNALLLGDSALYLCASSSKGTSGDIQYFGAGTRLSVL.

The V gene is TRBV5-4, the J gene TRBJ1-1; possibly TRBD1 for D (5 bases). In germline, CDR1 is SGHNT, CDR2 YYREEE (reference sequence). V lost 0 bases and J lost 4, with 10 bases in between. This CDR3 has 14 residues. As DNA, the CDR3 is TGTGCCAGCAGCTTGGTGGGGAGGGGCACTGAAGCTTTCTTT. The encoded protein is CASSLVGRGTEAFF.

The chain joins TRBV19 to TRBJ1-5, with a tentative D call TRBD1 (6 bases). Trimming cost V 7 bases and J 6 bases, with 16 bases left between them. Germline values: CDR1 LNHDA, CDR2 SQIVND (reference sequence). CDR3 length: 14 residues. CDR3 protein: CASTPGAGTQPQHF. The CDR3 DNA sequence: TGTGCCAGTACCCCAGGGGCAGGGACTCAGCCCCAGCATTTT. Using reference TRBV19 and TRBJ1-5 for the parts outside the CDR3, the full variable domain is DGGITQSPKYLFRKEGQNVTLSCEQNLNHDAMYWYRQDPGQGLRLIYYSQIVNDFQKGDIAEGYSVSREKKESFPLTVTSAQKNPTAFYLCASTPGAGTQPQHFGDGTRLSIL.

This clone was observed a single time. The chain uses TRBV6-5 and TRBJ2-1, with 10 bases that match TRBD1. The CDR3 covers 15 residues. With V trimmed by 10 bases and J by 8 bases, 14 bases remained unmatched. Germline CDR1 and CDR2: MNHEY and SVGAGI. The CDR3 DNA sequence: TGTGCCACCCTCCGACCGGGACAGGGGCCCCATGAGCAGTTCTTC. Translation gives CATLRPGQGPHEQFF.

The rearrangement links TRBV19 to TRBJ2-4, with a weak D call TRBD2 (5 bases). Trimming removed 9 bases at V and 0 bases at J, with 15 bases between. This CDR3 is built from 15 residues. The V gene's germline CDR1 is LNHDA and CDR2 SQIVND (reference sequence). CDR3 amino acids: CASSDYTLAKNIQYF. The CDR3 coding sequence is TGTGCCAGCAGCGACTACACGTTAGCCAAAAACATTCAGTACTTC.

The rearrangement links TRBV9 to TRBJ2-1; 8 nucleotides align to TRBD1. The V gene's germline CDR1 is SGDLS and CDR2 YYNGEE. The V segment lost 4 bases and the J segment 7 bases; nucleotides outside the gene matches: 10. CDR3 length: 15 amino acids. This CDR3 is CASSIGTGWNNEQFF. The CDR3 region has the DNA TGTGCCAGCAGCATCGGGACAGGCTGGAATAATGAGCAGTTCTTC.

The chain carries TRBV7-9 and TRBJ2-3; 9 bases match TRBD2. There are 15 residues in the CDR3. The trim removed 5 bases at V and 4 bases at J, leaving 7 bases unmatched. The germline V gene encodes CDR1 SEHNR and CDR2 FQNEAQ (reference sequence). The CDR3 reads CASSPLTSGADTQYF. CDR3 nucleotide sequence: TGTGCCAGCAGCCCCTTGACTAGCGGTGCAGATACGCAGTATTTT.